This is a list of T cell receptor beta chains from one sample in a study of blood T cell repertoires in COVID-19. Generated by immunoSEQ multiplex PCR, the TCRdb table keeps only in-frame clones and is missing some. The data contain hundreds of thousands of clones, approximately 90% of them singletons. The sample consisted of peripheral blood. The receptor source for this set is a young woman with acute or convalescent COVID-19. CDR3s leave out the opening cysteine and the closing phenylalanine or tryptophan.

j_call v_call cdr3_aa
TRBJ2-3 TRBV2 ASSGLTSTDTQY
TRBJ1-4 TRBV15 ATSRGRSEKLF
TRBJ1-1 TRBV9 ASSPRTENTEAF
TRBJ1-2 TRBV7-8 ASSPGQIYGYT
TRBJ1-2 TRBV5-1 ASSVKTGTDYGYT
TRBJ1-2 TRBV5-6 ASSPFAGGGGYT
TRBJ2-3 TRBV7-8 ASSLIQRGGTDTQY
TRBJ2-1 TRBV28 ASSLRGQRKNNEQF
TRBJ1-2 TRBV7-8 ATTGGRGYT
TRBJ1-3 TRBV6-6 ASSMRTASGNTIY
TRBJ2-7 TRBV19 ASTNGGQSKRSSYEQY
TRBJ2-5 TRBV7-8 ASSLFRGQLETQY
TRBJ2-7 TRBV5-1 ASSLEGANEQY
TRBJ2-7 TRBV30 AWSVSGGYEQY
TRBJ1-2 TRBV2 ASSWGGVYGYT
TRBJ2-1 TRBV6-4 ASSRTVYNEQF
TRBJ1-2 TRBV19 ASSIGQGYGYT
TRBJ1-2 TRBV6-5 ASSPFPGVGYT
TRBJ1-3 TRBV7-9 ASSLGDRPSGNTIY
TRBJ1-6 TRBV28 ASSSASQGAGALH
TRBJ2-1 TRBV27 ASSLALGQGNNEQF
TRBJ1-4 TRBV19 ASSIVGQGFSNEKLF
TRBJ1-2 TRBV5-1 ASSSGTGTGYT
TRBJ2-7 TRBV6-5 ASSEGPPREQY
TRBJ1-3 TRBV19 ASSIQGGSGNTIY
TRBJ1-2 TRBV6-5 ATHRGPTNYGYT
TRBJ1-2 TRBV19 ASSSRQRYGYT
TRBJ1-5 TRBV19 ASSPMGASNQPQH
TRBJ2-7 TRBV10-3 AISPGKYYEQY
TRBJ1-5 TRBV24-1 ATSDSGKVQPQH
TRBJ1-4 TRBV28 ASSLWRGWWIEANEKLF
TRBJ1-1 TRBV18 ASSPGLNTEAF
TRBJ2-4 TRBV12-5 ASGSRTDQY
TRBJ2-5 TRBV3-1/TRBV3-2 ASSQPGGAEETQY
TRBJ1-1 TRBV27 ASSLNKVAGGTEAF
TRBJ2-5 TRBV9 ASSIRGGRQETQY
TRBJ2-6 TRBV19 ASSIKSAGANVLT
TRBJ2-7 TRBV4-3 ASSQDQASGGAQQY
TRBJ1-1 TRBV7-2 ASSLQGVLIDTEAF
TRBJ2-7 TRBV12-5 ASGLSGQTYEQY
TRBJ1-5 TRBV7-2 ASSSTGSNQPQH
TRBJ1-1 TRBV6-5 ASLLDRSHTEAF
TRBJ1-2 TRBV9 ASSLSGQSGGYGYT
TRBJ1-1 TRBV2 ASSEAGQRKMNTEAF
TRBJ1-1 TRBV28 ASRTGTGFVGAF
TRBJ2-5 TRBV19 ASSPNGLVQETQY
TRBJ2-3 TRBV4-2 ASSPQKPGGTDTQY
TRBJ2-7 TRBV13 ASSLGRDPYEQY
TRBJ1-2 TRBV11-2 ASSLFRDRGLTGYT
TRBJ1-1 TRBV7-3 ASSTQGGGNTEAF
TRBJ1-6 TRBV6-5 ASSTGTNYNSPLH
TRBJ2-7 TRBV4-1 ASSPSPGTGIYEQY